These 22 T cell receptor beta chains were sequenced from one sample in a study of T cells after yellow fever vaccination. MiXCR, run by TCRdb on the 5' RACE reads, gives a single entry per CDR3 protein. The sample has around 310,000 distinct CDR3 sequences, approximately 4.3% seen once; the top ten hold roughly 21%. The sequenced sample was PBMCs, obtained 15 days after the yellow fever booster vaccination. The receptor set was obtained from a man younger than 30 who received the YFV17D yellow fever vaccine.

The chain joins TRBV2 to TRBJ2-2; D is undetermined. Germline CDR1 and CDR2: SNHLY and FYNNEI. V was pared by 7 bases and J by 6 bases, with 12 bases between. The CDR3 loop spans 13 amino acids. CDR3 protein: CASISRFAGELFF. The CDR3 nucleotides are TGTGCCAGCATTTCAAGATTCGCCGGGGAGCTGTTTTTT. Drawing the rest from reference TRBV2 and TRBJ2-2, the complete variable domain is EPEVTQTPSHQVTQMGQEVILRCVPISNHLYFYWYRQILGQKVEFLVSFYNNEISEKSEIFDDQFSVERPDGSNFTLKIRSTKLEDSAMYFCASISRFAGELFFGEGSRLTVL.

V and J are TRBV2 and TRBJ2-5; 7 bases agree with TRBD1. Trimming took 1 base from V and 4 from J; bases not matched to a gene: 6. Germline CDR1 reads SNHLY; CDR2 reads FYNNEI. The CDR3 spans 15 residues. The CDR3 region has the DNA TGTGCCAGCAGTGAAGTGGGACAGCCTGGAGAGACCCAGTACTTC. Translation gives CASSEVGQPGETQYF.

This clonotype occurred a few times. This chain links TRBV12-3 or TRBV12-4 with TRBJ2-3; D possibly corresponds to TRBD2 (5 bases). The CDR3 has 14 amino acids. V was clipped by 1 base and J by 4 bases, with 9 bases between them. The DNA for the CDR3 is TGTGCCAGCAGTTTAGAGGCTAGCCCAGATACGCAGTATTTT. Protein product: CASSLEASPDTQYF.

The chain links TRBV27 to TRBJ2-1; D not resolved. Trimming cost V 5 bases and J 8 bases, with 13 bases left between them. CDR1 is MNHEY and CDR2 is SMNVEV in the germline V gene (reference sequence). This CDR3 is built from 13 residues. Written as DNA, the CDR3 is TGTGCCAGCAGTCCCCGACCCCAGTATGAGCAGTTCTTC. It codes for CASSPRPQYEQFF.

This clonotype came up many times. The CDR3 region is CASSTLAGGRETQYF. The CDR3 nucleotides are TGTGCCAGCAGCACCCTAGCGGGGGGTAGGGAGACCCAGTACTTC. The J gene is TRBJ2-5, the V gene TRBV7-2; 11 bases line up with TRBD2. Germline V CDR1 and CDR2: SGHTA, FQGNSA. The CDR3 totals 15 residues. The junction had 7 bases not matched to a gene; V was cut back by 5 bases and J by 5 bases.

This clonotype occurred a few times. This sequence joins TRBV5-1 and TRBJ2-1; TRBD2 is a possible D gene (7 bases). Germline CDR1 SGHRS, CDR2 YFSETQ. The CDR3 runs 17 residues. Between the trimmed V and J ends, which lost 0 bases and 10 bases, there was a span of 23 bases. CDR3 nucleotides: TGCGCCAGCAGCTTGGCCCCGGGTGGGGGGGCTACAAGCGAGCAGTTCTTC. It translates to CASSLAPGGGATSEQFF.

This clonotype was found a few times. The chain joins TRBV9 to TRBJ1-1, with a tentative D call TRBD1 (6 bases). Germline CDR1 and CDR2: SGDLS and YYNGEE. The CDR3 length is 14 residues. V was shortened by 0 bases and J by 7 bases, with 13 bases between the two germline ends. CDR3 bases: TGTGCCAGCAGCGTAGCCCCGGGGGCTGATGAAGCTTTCTTT. Encoded protein: CASSVAPGADEAFF.

This clonotype showed up many times. The CDR3 sequence: CASSVGGERTDTQYF. In DNA form, the CDR3 reads TGTGCCAGCAGCGTCGGGGGGGAGCGCACAGATACGCAGTATTTT. The chain links TRBV9 to TRBJ2-3, with 8 bases matching TRBD2. The CDR3 loop spans 15 amino acids. Trimming cost V 2 bases and J 1 base; bases outside gene matches: 3. Germline V gives CDR1 SGDLS, CDR2 YYNGEE.

This chain uses TRBV20-1 with TRBJ1-6; D unresolved. Trimming removed 5 bases at V and 8 bases at J, with 19 bases between. Germline V gives CDR1 DFQATT, CDR2 SNEGSKA (reference sequence). The CDR3 loop spans 15 amino acids. CDR3 sequence: CSAPLPNGVHSPLHF. CDR3 coding DNA: TGCAGTGCTCCCCTACCAAATGGGGTTCATTCACCCCTCCACTTT.

This clonotype has just a few counts. This rearrangement joins TRBV12-3 or TRBV12-4 to TRBJ1-6; D is possibly TRBD1 (6 bases). The CDR3 has 14 amino acids. The V and J ends lost 3 bases and 7 bases respectively, with 10 bases between them. The CDR3 sequence: CASSFQGPNSPLHF. The CDR3 coding sequence is TGTGCCAGCAGTTTTCAGGGGCCCAATTCACCCCTCCACTTT.

This clonotype was found a few times. The V gene is TRBV2, the J gene TRBJ1-2; 9 nucleotides line up with TRBD1. The CDR3 runs 13 residues. The V gene's germline CDR1 is SNHLY and CDR2 FYNNEI. The ends lost 6 bases at V and 6 bases at J; junction bases unmatched: 5. CDR3 DNA: TGTGCCAGCAGCGACAGGGGGATCGATGGCTACACCTTC. Translation: CASSDRGIDGYTF.

The rearrangement links TRBV5-1 to TRBJ2-3; 10 bases are a match to TRBD1. V lost 0 bases and J lost 1; bases outside the gene matches: 5. The CDR3 is 17 residues long. Germline lookup yields CDR1 SGHRS and CDR2 YFSETQ. The CDR3 DNA reads as TGCGCCAGCAGCTTGGACGCCGGGACAGGGGGCACAGATACGCAGTATTTT. This codes for CASSLDAGTGGTDTQYF.

The chain employs TRBV6-4 and TRBJ2-1; D assignment may be TRBD1 or TRBD2 (5 bases each). Germline V gene data show CDR1 as MRHNA and CDR2 as SNTAGT. V lost 3 bases to trimming and J lost 9 bases, with 15 bases between them. The CDR3 contains 14 residues. The CDR3, as DNA: TGTGCCAGCAGTGATATGGTCGGGGCGGGTGAGCAGTTCTTC. It encodes CASSDMVGAGEQFF.

Many counts were recorded for this clonotype. This chain uses TRBV4-1 with TRBJ2-1; perhaps TRBD1 as D (6 bases). Germline V gives CDR1 MGHRA, CDR2 YSYEKL. CDR3 length: 14 amino acids. V dropped 1 base and J dropped 4 bases, with 8 bases sitting between them. CDR3 in DNA: TGCGCCAGCAGCCAAGCTGGACAGTACAATGAGCAGTTCTTC. The encoded protein is CASSQAGQYNEQFF.

In this sample, this clonotype turned up many times. The genes are TRBV7-9 and TRBJ1-4; D gene ambiguous. Germline CDR1 is SEHNR and CDR2 is FQNEAQ (reference sequence). Trimming cost V 2 bases and J 6 bases, with 4 bases left between them. The CDR3 is 12 residues long. Here the CDR3 reads CASSLRDEKLFF. CDR3 DNA: TGTGCCAGCAGCTTACGGGATGAAAAACTGTTTTTT.

The CDR3 DNA sequence: TGTGCCAGCACTGGACAGCACTACGAGCAGTACGTC. Amino acids: CASTGQHYEQYV. The chain has TRBV11-2 and TRBJ2-7; the D gene is possibly TRBD1 (6 bases). The length of the CDR3 is 12 residues. Germline V gene sequence: CDR1 SGHAT, CDR2 FQNNGV. Trimming removed 7 bases from V and 3 bases from J, with 10 bases in between.

The chain carries TRBV12-3 or TRBV12-4 and TRBJ1-1; perhaps TRBD1 as D (5 bases). The germline V and J ends were trimmed by 5 bases and 2 bases, with 12 bases remaining between them. The length of the CDR3 is 14 residues. The CDR3 region is CASSNRDGNTEAFF. The CDR3 nucleotides are TGTGCCAGCAGTAACCGGGACGGAAACACTGAAGCTTTCTTT.

Many counts were recorded for this clonotype. Here the CDR3 DNA reads TGTGCCAGCAGCCTCGGGGTAGGAACCCTCCACTTT. Encoded protein: CASSLGVGTLHF. The V call is TRBV7-9, the J call TRBJ1-6; no clear D. Per germline, CDR1 SEHNR and CDR2 FQNEAQ (reference sequence). The CDR3 loop spans 12 amino acids. The germline V and J ends were trimmed by 5 bases and 14 bases, with 13 bases remaining between them.

This clonotype has a handful of counts. The genes are TRBV2 and TRBJ2-1; D not certain. The CDR3 totals 13 residues. The germline gives CDR1 SNHLY, CDR2 FYNNEI. Trimming removed 6 bases from V and 0 bases from J, with 6 bases in between. The CDR3 is CASRFLSYNEQFF. CDR3 bases: TGTGCCAGCAGATTTCTCTCCTACAATGAGCAGTTCTTC. The entire variable domain, with the rest obtained from reference TRBV2 and TRBJ2-1, is as follows: EPEVTQTPSHQVTQMGQEVILRCVPISNHLYFYWYRQILGQKVEFLVSFYNNEISEKSEIFDDQFSVERPDGSNFTLKIRSTKLEDSAMYFCASRFLSYNEQFFGPGTRLTVL.

This clonotype came up many times. The rearrangement joins TRBV20-1 to TRBJ1-4; D perhaps matches TRBD1 (6 bases). Germline values: CDR1 DFQATT, CDR2 SNEGSKA (reference sequence). The V and J ends lost 0 bases and 5 bases respectively, with 10 bases between them. This CDR3 is 14 amino acids long. The DNA of the CDR3 is TGCAGTGCTAGAGATGGACAGCAGAATGAAAAACTGTTTTTT. Translating it yields CSARDGQQNEKLFF.

This clonotype was observed at least ten times. V is TRBV5-1 and J is TRBJ1-6; the D is unclear. CDR1 and CDR2 (germline): SGHRS, YFSETQ. CDR3 length: 16 amino acids. Trimming left V 0 bases short and J 6 bases short, with 13 bases between. CDR3 region: CASSLDPGSANSPLHF. CDR3 nucleotide sequence: TGCGCCAGCAGCTTGGACCCGGGATCGGCTAATTCACCCCTCCACTTT.

The V gene is TRBV7-2, the J gene TRBJ2-7, with 8 bases aligning to TRBD1. The ends lost 5 bases at V and 3 bases at J; junction bases unmatched: 6. CDR1 is SGHTA, CDR2 FQGNSA, per germline. The CDR3 totals 14 residues. The CDR3 protein is CASSPDRGFYEQYF. The CDR3 DNA reads TGTGCCAGCAGCCCCGACAGGGGATTCTACGAGCAGTACTTC.